The T cell receptor beta chain under discussion was sequenced for a study of blood T cell repertoires in COVID-19. Study summary: From T cells, B-cell-depleted T cells, or PBMCs came the material, which was cDNA or gDNA.

It was during active infection that Seattle patients were enrolled and then longitudinally followed. Under the authors' procedure: Researchers report that nucleated cell counts were estimated from reference gene primer amplification. Using immunoSEQ multiplex PCR, the repertoire was profiled, and TCRdb retains in-frame clones only, with some absent. V, J and clone size were drawn from that table, and D and trimming were deduced from the DNA. The sample yields about 69,000 clones, approximately 84% seen once. Material: peripheral blood. This clonotype originated in a man between 45 and 60 years old with COVID-19, enrolled during active disease.

The CDR3 bases are TGTGCCAGCAGCCAACCGGGACTGCACCAAGAGACCCAGTACTTC. Its protein is CASSQPGLHQETQYF. The genes are TRBV6-5 and TRBJ2-5; D might be TRBD2 (6 bases). The germline V and J ends were trimmed by 6 bases and 0 bases, with 14 bases remaining between them. The CDR3 is 15 amino acids. Germline-derived CDR1 and CDR2 are MNHEY and SVGAGI.